A single sample is the source of the 3 T cell receptor beta chains below, sequenced in a study of chemoradiotherapy in HPV16-positive cancers. Libraries were prepared by immunoSEQ multiplex PCR; TCRdb keeps only in-frame clonotypes and omits some of them. The sample has approximately 14,000 clones; under 85% are singletons. This sample was taken from a patient who underwent chemoradiotherapy. The receptors were gathered from a human donor with HPV-associated anogenital cancer.

This sequence joins TRBV7-9 and TRBJ1-1, with D unresolved. V lost 1 base and J lost 0, with 12 bases in between. The germline V gene has CDR1 SEHNR and CDR2 FQNEAQ (reference sequence). CDR3 size: 16 residues. Written as DNA, the CDR3 is TGTGCCAGCAGCTTAGATGGTCTCCGAATGAACACTGAAGCTTTCTTT. Its protein product is CASSLDGLRMNTEAFF. The whole variable domain, filled in from reference TRBV7-9 and TRBJ1-1, reads DTGVSQNPRHKITKRGQNVTFRCDPISEHNRLYWYRQTLGQGPEFLTYFQNEAQLEKSRLLSDRFSAERPKGSFSTLEIQRTEQGDSAMYLCASSLDGLRMNTEAFFGQGTRLTVV.

CDR3 nucleotides: TGCGCCAGCAGCTTGAGCCGGGGGAGGGTGACTGAAGCTTTCTTT. This gives the protein CASSLSRGRVTEAFF. The chain links TRBV5-1 to TRBJ1-1; D is possibly TRBD1 (5 bases). The V and J ends lost 1 base and 5 bases respectively, with 15 bases between them. The CDR3 runs 15 residues. Germline V gives CDR1 SGHRS, CDR2 YFSETQ.

The sample holds one count of this clone. The CDR3 sequence is CASSAQNSGNTIYF. The DNA of the CDR3 is TGTGCCAGCAGCGCCCAAAACTCTGGAAACACCATATATTTT. The chain couples TRBV7-9 to TRBJ1-3; D is unresolved. Deletions cut 5 bases from V and 0 bases from J, with 8 bases between. This CDR3 contains 14 residues. Germline loops: CDR1 SEHNR, CDR2 FQNEAQ (reference sequence). Drawing the rest from reference TRBV7-9 and TRBJ1-3, the complete variable domain is DTGVSQNPRHKITKRGQNVTFRCDPISEHNRLYWYRQTLGQGPEFLTYFQNEAQLEKSRLLSDRFSAERPKGSFSTLEIQRTEQGDSAMYLCASSAQNSGNTIYFGEGSWLTVV.